This T cell receptor beta chain came from a study of T cell responses to AZD1222 COVID-19 vaccine. Study conclusions and caveats: Across spike, vaccine-associated CD4 TCRs were found, dominant at 160-218 and 743-854. Among spike-specific TCRs, nearly half reportedly target unmutated variant regions.

Some clones are missing from TCRdb's copy, which holds only in-frame ones; the method was immunoSEQ multiplex PCR. The sample carries 70,000 to 100,000 clones, approximately 83% recorded once. Germline CDR1 reads MNHEY; CDR2 reads SMNVEV (reference sequence). The CDR3 has 17 amino acids. Trimming cost V 5 bases and J 9 bases; bases outside gene matches: 16. On this clone: As yet, its antigen is unknown.

The chain recombines TRBV27 with TRBJ2-1; 10 positions agree with TRBD1. This clonotype was sampled from an adult who received the AZD1222 COVID-19 vaccine. The material sequenced was peripheral blood, taken 28 days after the second AZD1222 dose. The DNA of the CDR3 is TGTGCCAGCAGTCCCCCTCTCCGGACAGGGGGGGAGGGTGAGCAGTTCTTC. This codes for CASSPPLRTGGEGEQFF.